The entry below gives a single T cell receptor (beta chain) sequence along with its context. The sample originates from a study of patients and donors after allogeneic stem cell transplantation. One entry per CDR3 protein results from TCRdb running MiXCR on the RT-PCR reads. The table shows about 960,000 distinct CDR3 sequences, with under 20% occurring only once. This receptor was obtained from a human donor who was either an allogeneic HSCT recipient or a stem cell or donor lymphocyte infusion donor (not recorded which). It is not recorded whose cells these are; they may come from a transplant donor. Material: blood, either unsorted or a sorted T cell fraction (not recorded which).

CDR3 DNA: TGCAGTGCTCAAACTAGAGGGGGGCCCAATGAGCAGTTCTTC. Protein sequence: CSAQTRGGPNEQFF. The chain employs TRBV20-1 and TRBJ2-1; D is perhaps TRBD1 or TRBD2 (6 bases each). The ends were cut back, 5 bases at V and 6 bases at J, with 17 bases in the middle. The CDR3 loop spans 14 amino acids. CDR1 DFQATT and CDR2 SNEGSKA come from the germline V gene (reference sequence).